This is a list of T cell receptor beta chains from one sample in a study of shared clonotypes between healthy human individuals. The method was immunoSEQ multiplex PCR; TCRdb's version includes in-frame clones alone and lacks a portion of them. The sample has under 600,000 clones, nearly 98% seen once. Sequencing was performed on naive CD8+ T cells sorted from blood. All receptors derive from a young man in good health. Each CDR3 is given with its conserved first and last residue. A D gene is named only where the DNA matches it firmly. Some rows have no size entry. The others give once, few or many, or a class for an expanded clone.

>.|.|TRBJ2-1|TRBV7-2
CASSLRSPRGTYNEQFF
TGTGCCAGCAGCTTAAGGAGCCCTAGAGGGACTTACAATGAGCAGTTCTTC
>.|.|TRBJ2-4|TRBV20-1
CSALFRHIQYF
TGCAGTGCTTTGTTTAGGCACATTCAGTACTTC
>.|.|TRBJ2-1|TRBV27
CASSLLPVSYNEQFF
TGTGCCAGCAGTTTACTTCCGGTCTCCTACAATGAGCAGTTCTTC
>.|.|TRBJ2-3|TRBV7-8
CASSFKTGVADTQYF
TGTGCCAGCAGCTTCAAAACGGGGGTGGCAGATACGCAGTATTTT
>.|.|TRBJ2-5|TRBV7-6
CASSLPGSQETQYF
TGTGCCAGCAGCTTACCGGGGTCCCAAGAGACCCAGTACTTC
>TRBD2|.|TRBJ2-7|TRBV6-1
CATLWGGDEQYF
TGTGCCACCTTATGGGGGGGGGACGAGCAGTACTTC
>TRBD1|once|TRBJ2-1|TRBV11-3
CASSSGTGGFTDNEQFF
TGTGCCAGCAGCAGCGGGACAGGGGGCTTTACGGACAATGAGCAGTTCTTC
>.|.|TRBJ2-1|TRBV28
CASSPPMAPAGNEQFF
TGTGCCAGCAGTCCGCCCATGGCCCCCGCGGGCAATGAGCAGTTCTTC
>TRBD2|.|TRBJ2-7|TRBV7-8
CASSLEGLAGEYEQYF
TGTGCCAGCAGCTTAGAAGGACTAGCGGGAGAGTACGAGCAGTACTTC
>TRBD2|.|TRBJ2-1|TRBV29-1
CSLLSQREGRWNEQFF
TGCAGCCTCCTGAGCCAGCGGGAGGGCCGGTGGAATGAGCAGTTCTTC
>.|.|TRBJ1-1|TRBV5-6
CASSLGDTEAFF
TGTGCCAGCAGCTTGGGAGACACTGAAGCTTTCTTT
>.|.|TRBJ2-7|TRBV28
CASSLRGVSEQYF
TGTGCCAGCAGTTTGAGGGGGGTGAGCGAGCAGTACTTC
>.|few|TRBJ2-5|TRBV7-9
CASSHTGETQYF
TGTGCCAGCAGCCATACGGGGGAGACCCAGTACTTC
>.|.|TRBJ1-5|TRBV28
CASSLFGQSNQPQHF
TGTGCCAGCAGTTTATTCGGACAGTCGAATCAGCCCCAGCATTTT
>.|.|TRBJ2-1|TRBV19
CASKPNKSYNEQFF
TGTGCCAGTAAACCTAATAAATCCTACAATGAGCAGTTCTTC